The 9 T cell receptor beta chains given below trace back to one sample, sequenced in a study of blood T cell repertoires in COVID-19. Clones were sequenced by immunoSEQ multiplex PCR, and TCRdb holds only the in-frame ones, with some missing. Here the sample spans over 90,000 clones, over 70% being singletons. The sequencing sample was made of peripheral blood. The receptors here all came from a man aged 60 to 69 with acute or convalescent COVID-19.

V gene TRBV7-3 combines with J gene TRBJ2-7; 7 positions match TRBD1. CDR1 is SGHTA, CDR2 FQGTGA, per germline. V gave up 3 bases and J gave up 3 bases; unmatched junction bases: 8. The CDR3 is made up of 15 amino acids. CDR3 region: CASSLTGTDLYEQYF. The CDR3 nucleotides read TGTGCCAGCAGCTTGACCGGGACAGATCTCTACGAGCAGTACTTC.

This clone occurred once. J is TRBJ2-3 and V is TRBV27; 8 bases agree with TRBD2. The CDR3 has 16 residues. The junction had 4 bases not matched to a gene; V was cut back by 1 base and J by 1 base. Looked up from germline, CDR1 is MNHEY and CDR2 is SMNVEV (reference sequence). As DNA, the CDR3 is TGTGCCAGCAGTTTATGGGGGACTAGAGGCACAGATACGCAGTATTTT. This gives the protein CASSLWGTRGTDTQYF.

The chain couples TRBV3-1 (or the pseudogene TRBV3-2) to TRBJ2-6, with TRBD1 as a possible D gene (6 bases). The V and J ends lost 5 bases and 1 base respectively, with 18 bases between them. The CDR3 has 18 amino acids. Germline V gives CDR1 LGHDT, CDR2 YNNKEL (reference sequence). CDR3 amino acids: CASSRQAPRGSGANVLTF. The CDR3 bases are TGTGCCAGCAGCAGACAGGCCCCTAGGGGTTCTGGGGCCAACGTCCTGACTTTC.

This clone was counted between two and nine times. CDR3 region: CASSFGEDYEQYF. The CDR3 nucleotides are TGTGCCAGCAGTTTTGGGGAGGACTACGAGCAGTACTTC. The chain combines TRBV12-3 or TRBV12-4 with TRBJ2-7; D is perhaps TRBD2 (6 bases). With 3 bases removed from V and 3 bases from J, the gap between germline ends came to 9 bases. The CDR3 runs to 13 residues.

CDR3 bases: TGTGCCAGCAGCTTAGTTTGGGGCCAGGTAGAGACCCAGTACTTC. The encoded protein is CASSLVWGQVETQYF. V usage is TRBV7-9 and J usage is TRBJ2-5; possible D gene TRBD1, 5 bases. Trimming cost V 1 base and J 4 bases, with 13 bases left between them. This CDR3 spans 15 amino acids. Germline V gene lookup returns CDR1 SEHNR and CDR2 FQNEAQ (reference sequence).

The chain carries TRBV12-3 or TRBV12-4 and TRBJ2-7, with 11 bases identical to TRBD1. After removal of 5 bases from V and 7 bases from J, the junction contained 4 bases not matched to a gene. The length of the CDR3 is 13 residues. The CDR3 coding sequence is TGTGCCAGCAGTGGACAGGGGGCGCGGGAGCAGTACTTC. Residues: CASSGQGAREQYF.

In this sample, this clone turned up a few times. V is TRBV4-2 and J is TRBJ2-1; 11 nucleotides agree with TRBD2. The CDR3 extends over 17 amino acids. J was trimmed by 9 bases and V by 4 bases; bases with no gene match: 14. Germline V gene sequence: CDR1 LGHNA, CDR2 YNFKEQ. DNA for the CDR3: TGTGCCAGCAGCCCCGGGGTAGCGGGAGGGCCGATTGGTGAGCAGTTCTTC. This sequence encodes CASSPGVAGGPIGEQFF.

The rearrangement joins TRBV7-5 to TRBJ1-6; TRBD1, the table's D call, was not compared with the DNA. TRBV7-5 is a listed pseudogene. The CDR3 is made up of 18 amino acids. The CDR3 here is CARSLGRTGLRYNSPLHF. CDR3 DNA: TGTGCCAGAAGCTTAGGGAGAACAGGGCTTCGCTATAATTCACCCCTCCACTTT.

This clone was recorded only once. The rearrangement links TRBV6-5 to TRBJ1-2; 7 bases are shared with TRBD1. V lost 5 bases, J lost 4 bases, and 7 bases stayed unmatched. The CDR3 covers 14 residues. CDR1 and CDR2 from the germline V gene are MNHEY and SVGAGI. The CDR3 protein is CASSKNRGPYGYTF. The CDR3 DNA sequence: TGTGCCAGCAGTAAAAACAGGGGCCCCTATGGCTACACCTTC.